Below, 32 T cell receptor beta chains from the same sample are listed, as sequenced in a study of neoadjuvant anti-PD-1 for oral cavity cancer. The data were produced by immunoSEQ multiplex PCR, yet TCRdb's version contains in-frame clones alone and is incomplete. This sample has some 15,000 clones, with roughly three quarters found just once. The sample in question was PBMCs, obtained before nivolumab (anti-PD-1) treatment. All receptors derive from a person aged 35-79 years with oral cavity squamous cell carcinoma.

The V call is TRBV1, the J call TRBJ1-5; TRBD1 is the table's D call, not checked against the DNA. TRBV1 is listed as a pseudogene. CDR3 length equals 16 residues. The CDR3 bases are TGCACCAGCAGCCAAGGGGGACAGGGGCTCGGTAGGCCCCAGCATTTT. Translation: CTSSQGGQGLGRPQHF.

This sequence joins TRBV27 and TRBJ2-6, with D possibly matching TRBD1 (5 bases). The germline V gene has CDR1 MNHEY and CDR2 SMNVEV (reference sequence). The CDR3 runs to 17 residues. Trimming took off 3 bases at V and 1 base at J, with 13 bases between the two ends. The CDR3 spells CASSFLRVASGANVLTF. The CDR3 bases are TGTGCCAGCAGTTTCCTCAGGGTGGCTTCTGGGGCCAACGTCCTGACTTTC. The whole variable domain, remainder taken from reference TRBV27 and TRBJ2-6, is EAQVTQNPRYLITVTGKKLTVTCSQNMNHEYMSWYRQDPGLGLRQIYYSMNVEVTDKGDVPEGYKVSRKEKRNFPLILESPSPNQTSLYFCASSFLRVASGANVLTFGAGSRLTVL.

The sample holds a few counts of this clone. V is TRBV6-1 and J is TRBJ1-4; D is unclear. Trimming took off 5 bases at V and 8 bases at J, with 15 bases between the two ends. The CDR3 extends over 14 amino acids. Per germline, CDR1 MNHNS and CDR2 SASEGT. The CDR3 DNA is TGTGCCAGCAGTTTGGACGGATTTCGGGAAAAACTGTTTTTT. Its translation is CASSLDGFREKLFF.

The J gene is TRBJ1-2, the V gene TRBV27; D is uncertain. Germline assignment: CDR1 MNHEY and CDR2 SMNVEV (reference sequence). Trimming removed 2 bases from V and 4 bases from J, with 8 bases in between. This CDR3 is 13 amino acids long. DNA for the CDR3: TGTGCCAGCAGTTTAAGTGGCCTCTATGGCTACACCTTC. Translating gives CASSLSGLYGYTF.

The chain has TRBV9 and TRBJ2-3; weak D call: TRBD1 (5 bases). V shed 3 bases and J shed 2 bases, with 10 bases lying between them. Per the germline V gene, CDR1 is SGDLS and CDR2 is YYNGEE. This CDR3 has 14 residues. Here the CDR3 reads CASSGDRDTDTQYF. The DNA for the CDR3 is TGTGCCAGCAGCGGTGACAGAGACACAGATACGCAGTATTTT.

DNA for the CDR3: TGTGCCAGCAGCCAAGGGCTTGGCTACGAGCAGTACTTC. Translating gives CASSQGLGYEQYF. The chain has TRBV11-2 and TRBJ2-7; D is ambiguous. The germline V gene encodes CDR1 SGHAT and CDR2 FQNNGV. Trimming left V 5 bases short and J 3 bases short, with 11 bases between. CDR3 size: 13 residues.

There are a few counts of this clone. This chain uses TRBV5-1 with TRBJ2-2; 8 positions match TRBD2. Germline V gives CDR1 SGHRS, CDR2 YFSETQ. The CDR3 is made up of 16 amino acids. V lost 3 bases to trimming and J lost 3 bases; unmatched junction nucleotides: 7. CDR3 amino acids: CASSWTSTEDTGELFF. In DNA, the CDR3 is TGCGCCAGCAGCTGGACTAGCACGGAGGACACCGGGGAGCTGTTTTTT.

The rearrangement links TRBV7-2 to TRBJ1-5; 8 positions agree with TRBD1. Looked up from germline, CDR1 is SGHTA and CDR2 is FQGNSA. V dropped 1 base and J dropped 6; count of bases not matched to a gene: 2. The CDR3 runs 14 residues. CDR3 protein: CASSLDRGSQPQHF. CDR3 nucleotides: TGTGCCAGCAGCTTAGACAGGGGGAGTCAGCCCCAGCATTTT.

The chain is built from TRBV29-1 and TRBJ2-6; TRBD1 matches at 7 bases. V shed 4 bases, J shed 1 base, and the junction held 13 bases outside the gene matches. The CDR3 is 18 amino acids. In germline, CDR1 is SQVTM, CDR2 ANQGSEA. Written as DNA, the CDR3 is TGCAGCGTTGTTCTCCCACAGGGGAGTGTTTCTGGGGCCAACGTCCTGACTTTC. Translated, it gives CSVVLPQGSVSGANVLTF.

This chain links TRBV5-1 with TRBJ1-4; D remains ambiguous. CDR3 size: 15 residues. V was cut by 0 bases and J by 4 bases, with 10 bases left in between. In germline, CDR1 is SGHRS, CDR2 YFSETQ. The CDR3 loop reads CASSLVGSDNEKLFF. CDR3 nucleotide sequence: TGCGCCAGCAGCTTGGTGGGTAGCGATAATGAAAAACTGTTTTTT. Full variable domain (rest looked up from reference TRBV5-1 and TRBJ1-4): KAGVTQTPRYLIKTRGQQVTLSCSPISGHRSVSWYQQTPGQGLQFLFEYFSETQRNKGNFPGRFSGRQFSNSRSEMNVSTLELGDSALYLCASSLVGSDNEKLFFGSGTQLSVL.

This clone has just a few counts. The chain links TRBV11-3 to TRBJ2-7; no firm D call. The CDR3 extends over 12 amino acids. Per the germline V gene, CDR1 is SGHNT and CDR2 is YENEEA. The V end was cut by 5 bases, the J end by 6 bases, with 11 bases between. CDR3 nucleotide sequence: TGTGCCAGCAGCCGGTCTAGTGGCGAGCAGTACTTC. Translating gives CASSRSSGEQYF.

This sequence joins TRBV6-1 and TRBJ1-2, with a tentative D call TRBD1 (6 bases). Germline V gene lookup returns CDR1 MNHNS and CDR2 SASEGT. V was pared by 3 bases and J by 5 bases, with 13 bases between. The CDR3 runs to 14 residues. The CDR3 region is CASSEVVQGYGYTF. CDR3 DNA sequence: TGTGCCAGCAGTGAGGTGGTTCAGGGGTATGGCTACACCTTC.

CDR3 sequence (DNA): TGTGCCAGCCTGACGGTTGCGAACACTGAAGCTTTCTTT. It specifies CASLTVANTEAFF. This sequence joins TRBV28 and TRBJ1-1; D not resolved. The germline V gene has CDR1 MDHEN and CDR2 SYDVKM. Trimming pared 8 bases from V and 1 base from J, leaving 11 bases between. CDR3 length: 13 amino acids. Complete variable domain (other parts from reference TRBV28 and TRBJ1-1): DVKVTQSSRYLVKRTGEKVFLECVQDMDHENMFWYRQDPGLGLRLIYFSYDVKMKEKGDIPEGYSVSREKKERFSLILESASTNQTSMYLCASLTVANTEAFFGQGTRLTVV.

The V and J genes are TRBV29-1 and TRBJ1-1, with D possibly TRBD1 on 6 matching bases. This CDR3 has 13 amino acids. In germline, CDR1 is SQVTM, CDR2 ANQGSEA. Trimming took off 5 bases at V and 4 bases at J, with 14 bases between the two ends. The CDR3 nucleotides read TGCAGCGTTTCCGGACAGCAAGCCACTGAAGCTTTCTTT. It specifies CSVSGQQATEAFF.

The chain links TRBV6-5 to TRBJ2-7; TRBD2 matches 10 bases. CDR1 is MNHEY, CDR2 SVGAGI, per germline. J was trimmed by 4 bases and V by 5 bases; bases with no gene match: 8. The CDR3 is 15 residues long. The CDR3: CASSSSGTSEYEQYF. As DNA, the CDR3 is TGTGCCAGCAGTAGCTCCGGGACTAGCGAATACGAGCAGTACTTC.

The chain links TRBV5-1 to TRBJ1-2; D uncertain. Deletions cut 1 base from V and 6 bases from J, with 13 bases between. Germline assignment: CDR1 SGHRS and CDR2 YFSETQ. The CDR3 runs to 14 residues. The chain's CDR3 is CASSLTVGRDGYTF. CDR3 bases: TGCGCCAGCAGCTTGACCGTCGGCCGGGATGGCTACACCTTC. The variable domain in full, completed from reference TRBV5-1 and TRBJ1-2, reads KAGVTQTPRYLIKTRGQQVTLSCSPISGHRSVSWYQQTPGQGLQFLFEYFSETQRNKGNFPGRFSGRQFSNSRSEMNVSTLELGDSALYLCASSLTVGRDGYTFGSGTRLTVV.

J is TRBJ2-1 and V is TRBV11-3; 9 bases match TRBD2. CDR1 SGHNT and CDR2 YENEEA come from the germline V gene. Germline trimming cut 5 bases from V and 5 bases from J; bases unmatched to any gene: 10. The CDR3 spans 16 residues. The CDR3 nucleotides read TGTGCCAGCAGCCCCGACTCCGGGACTAGCAACAATGAGCAGTTCTTC. This translates into CASSPDSGTSNNEQFF.

The V call is TRBV18, the J call TRBJ2-7; D perhaps matches TRBD1 (5 bases). Between the trimmed V and J ends, which lost 6 bases and 3 bases, there was a span of 15 bases. The CDR3 spans 14 residues. Looked up from germline, CDR1 is KGHSH and CDR2 is LQKENI. The CDR3 DNA reads TGTGCCAGCTCCATAATCCAGGGCGGCTACGAGCAGTACTTC. It specifies CASSIIQGGYEQYF.

This chain links TRBV5-1 with TRBJ2-2, with TRBD2 matching over 16 bases. The CDR3 spans 18 residues. After removal of 4 bases from V and 5 bases from J, the junction contained 8 bases not matched to a gene. Germline CDR1 is SGHRS and CDR2 is YFSETQ. In nucleotides, the CDR3 is TGCGCCAGCAGCCCCGGGACTAGCGGGAGGGCTGGGACCGGGGAGCTGTTTTTT. The encoded protein is CASSPGTSGRAGTGELFF.

The chain combines TRBV29-1 with TRBJ2-1; 14 nucleotides agree with TRBD2. The CDR3 is 19 amino acids. CDR1 and CDR2 from the germline V gene are SQVTM and ANQGSEA. The trim removed 7 bases at V and 10 bases at J, leaving 24 bases unmatched. The CDR3 nucleotides are TGCAGCGCTGCCCCGGGACAGGGGGCGACTAGCGGGAGGGCTGAAGAGCAGTTCTTC. It is translated as CSAAPGQGATSGRAEEQFF.

This chain joins TRBV19 and TRBJ2-1; the D gene is possibly TRBD2 (6 bases). Germline V CDR1 and CDR2: LNHDA, SQIVND (reference sequence). The germline V and J ends were trimmed by 5 bases and 2 bases, with 10 bases remaining between them. This CDR3 has 14 amino acids. CDR3 sequence (DNA): TGTGCCAGTAGTGTCGAGCGGGCCTACAATGAGCAGTTCTTC. Its protein product is CASSVERAYNEQFF.

The genes are TRBV7-9 and TRBJ2-3; possibly TRBD1 for D (6 bases). Germline V gene sequence: CDR1 SEHNR, CDR2 FQNEAQ (reference sequence). V was trimmed by 10 bases and J by 0 bases, leaving 26 bases between them. The length of the CDR3 is 18 residues. CDR3 loop: CATPRRQEGSRSTDTQYF. CDR3 in DNA: TGTGCCACCCCCAGGAGACAGGAAGGATCGCGTAGCACAGATACGCAGTATTTT.

Turning to this clone: One junction end disagrees with the germline gene, perhaps due to a read error. The chain combines TRBV6-1 with TRBJ1-2; the D is unclear. CDR3 size: 10 residues. Looked up from germline, CDR1 is MNHNS and CDR2 is SASEGT. The CDR3 spells CASSEATTLF. For the CDR3, the DNA is TGTGCCAGCAGTGAAGCCACGACATTATTC.

The chain couples TRBV29-1 to TRBJ2-1; TRBD2 agrees at 8 bases. The germline V gene has CDR1 SQVTM and CDR2 ANQGSEA. The V gene end was trimmed by 4 bases and the J gene end by 1 base; junction bases not matched to a gene: 0. CDR3 length equals 13 residues. The CDR3 protein is CSVGLASYNEQFF. The CDR3, as DNA: TGCAGCGTTGGACTAGCGTCCTACAATGAGCAGTTCTTC.

The chain combines TRBV7-3 with TRBJ1-2; 7 bases map to TRBD1. The V gene's germline CDR1 is SGHTA and CDR2 FQGTGA. V was clipped by 5 bases and J by 5 bases; unmatched bases: 11. The length of the CDR3 is 15 residues. The CDR3 DNA reads TGTGCCAGCAGCCCCCGATCCGGACAGGAGTATGGCTACACCTTC. Residues: CASSPRSGQEYGYTF.

This clone came up a few times. V usage is TRBV2 and J usage is TRBJ2-2; tentatively, D is TRBD1 (6 bases). Trimming removed 6 bases from V and 6 bases from J, with 26 bases in between. Germline V gives CDR1 SNHLY, CDR2 FYNNEI. There are 18 residues in the CDR3. DNA of the CDR3: TGTGCCAGCAGCGCGGACAGACCCCGTACCTCAAACGCCGGGGAGCTGTTTTTT. This codes for CASSADRPRTSNAGELFF.

This clone was picked up a small number of times. The chain combines TRBV27 with TRBJ1-2; unclear D gene. The germline gives CDR1 MNHEY, CDR2 SMNVEV (reference sequence). The CDR3 is 13 residues long. The V end was cut by 8 bases, the J end by 7 bases, with 17 bases between. The CDR3 reads CASGGPARSGYTF. The CDR3 nucleotides are TGTGCCAGCGGCGGGCCGGCGAGGTCTGGCTACACCTTC.

The V call is TRBV13, the J call TRBJ1-2, with a weak D call TRBD1 (6 bases). Germline CDR1 and CDR2: PRHDT and FYEKMQ (reference sequence). The germline V and J ends were trimmed by 5 bases and 6 bases, with 19 bases remaining between them. The CDR3 has 15 amino acids. CDR3 in amino acids: CASSRSRGGQDGYTF. The CDR3 nucleotides read TGTGCCAGCAGCCGAAGTAGGGGGGGGCAGGATGGCTACACCTTC.

This clone has more than one count but fewer than ten. The chain is built from TRBV28 and TRBJ2-7; TRBD1 might be the D (5 bases). The V gene lost 8 bases and the J gene lost 3 bases, with 17 bases spanning the gap. Germline V gives CDR1 MDHEN, CDR2 SYDVKM. The CDR3 extends over 14 amino acids. CDR3: CASDSSLSLYEQYF. The CDR3 DNA follows: TGTGCCAGCGACAGTTCCCTCTCTCTCTACGAGCAGTACTTC. Combining the CDR3 with reference TRBV28 and TRBJ2-7 gives the whole variable domain DVKVTQSSRYLVKRTGEKVFLECVQDMDHENMFWYRQDPGLGLRLIYFSYDVKMKEKGDIPEGYSVSREKKERFSLILESASTNQTSMYLCASDSSLSLYEQYFGPGTRLTVT.

The rearrangement joins TRBV2 to TRBJ2-1, with TRBD2 matching 7 bases. Germline V gene data show CDR1 as SNHLY and CDR2 as FYNNEI. With V trimmed by 6 bases and J by 4 bases, 6 bases remained unmatched. The CDR3 contains 14 residues. For the CDR3, the DNA is TGTGCCAGCAGGCGGGAGAAATTTTACAATGAGCAGTTCTTC. Its protein is CASRREKFYNEQFF.

This clone has a single count. The V call is TRBV5-4, the J call TRBJ2-7; D possibly corresponds to TRBD2 (6 bases). CDR1 and CDR2 from the germline V gene are SGHNT and YYREEE (reference sequence). This CDR3 spans 15 amino acids. V was trimmed by 3 bases and J by 3 bases, leaving 16 bases between them. For the CDR3, the DNA is TGTGCCAGCAGCTGGGGGGACGGACGTTACTACGAGCAGTACTTC. Translation: CASSWGDGRYYEQYF.

The chain joins TRBV7-9 to TRBJ1-3; the D is unclear. Between the trimmed V and J ends, which lost 1 base and 4 bases, there was a span of 8 bases. Germline CDR1 is SEHNR and CDR2 is FQNEAQ (reference sequence). This CDR3 region has 14 residues. CDR3 in DNA: TGTGCCAGCAGCTTAGGTTCAGACGGAAACACCATATATTTT. Translation gives CASSLGSDGNTIYF.